The 21 T cell receptor beta chains listed next were all sequenced from one sample in a study of cytotoxic CD8 clonotypes in ibrutinib-treated CLL. Clones were read by immunoSEQ multiplex PCR, and TCRdb kept only the in-frame ones, dropping some. The sample has about 56,000 clones, around 60% seen once. The starting material was PBMCs, obtained after 24 months of ibrutinib treatment. The receptors derive from a human donor with chronic lymphocytic leukemia.

Only a few counts were recorded for this clone. CDR3 DNA sequence: TGCGCCAGCAGTGTTAGGGGGGGGAGCTCCTACGAGCAGTACGTC. Protein: CASSVRGGSSYEQYV. The rearrangement uses TRBV10-1 and TRBJ2-7; the D gene is possibly TRBD2 (7 bases). Germline V lookup: CDR1 WNHNN, CDR2 SYGVQD (reference sequence). The CDR3 has 15 residues. Trimming cost V 4 bases and J 0 bases, with 13 bases left between them.

This rearrangement joins TRBV7-2 to TRBJ1-3, with unresolved D. The CDR3 runs to 15 residues. V was shortened by 6 bases and J by 2 bases, with 14 bases between the two germline ends. Germline CDR1 reads SGHTA; CDR2 reads FQGNSA. CDR3 coding DNA: TGTGCCAGCAGTTATCGTGGGGATGCTGGAAACACCATATATTTT. This codes for CASSYRGDAGNTIYF.

The chain has TRBV10-3 and TRBJ2-1; 8 bases align to TRBD2. The germline V gene encodes CDR1 ENHRY and CDR2 SYGVKD. Trimming at V came to 3 bases and at J to 5 bases, leaving 9 bases not matched to a gene. This CDR3 is 16 amino acids long. CDR3 amino acids: CAISELGTRGNNEQFF. The CDR3 coding sequence is TGTGCCATCAGTGAATTGGGGACTAGAGGGAACAATGAGCAGTTCTTC.

The rearrangement joins TRBV29-1 to TRBJ1-2; D is unclear. This CDR3 has 10 amino acids. The V gene lost 4 bases and the J gene lost 8 bases, with 8 bases spanning the gap. The germline gives CDR1 SQVTM, CDR2 ANQGSEA. CDR3 DNA sequence: TGCAGCGTTGTGGGGAACGGCTACACCTTC. Its translation: CSVVGNGYTF.

At least ten counts were recorded for this clone. The chain couples TRBV21-1 to TRBJ2-7; the table names TRBD2, a call not compared with the DNA. TRBV21-1 represents a pseudogene. The CDR3 consists of 14 residues. CDR3 in DNA: TGTGCCAGCAGCAACTTAGCGGGAACTGGCGAGCAGTACTTC. This translates into CASSNLAGTGEQYF.

V usage is TRBV10-3 and J usage is TRBJ2-7; TRBD1 aligns across 10 bases. Trimming cost V 2 bases and J 1 base; bases outside gene matches: 5. The CDR3 has 16 residues. CDR1 and CDR2 from the germline V gene are ENHRY and SYGVKD. In DNA form, the CDR3 reads TGTGCCATCAGTGAGCAAGGGACAGGGGTTTCCTACGAGCAGTACTTC. This sequence encodes CAISEQGTGVSYEQYF.

The rearrangement joins TRBV7-8 to TRBJ1-6; TRBD1 agrees at 7 bases. CDR1 and CDR2 from the germline V gene are SGHVS and FQNEAQ. V was pared by 4 bases and J by 4 bases, with 7 bases of the junction left unmatched. CDR3 length equals 16 residues. DNA for the CDR3: TGTGCCAGCAGCTCGACAGGGAGCAGTTATAATTCACCCCTCCACTTT. This encodes CASSSTGSSYNSPLHF.

The chain carries TRBV7-9 and TRBJ2-7, with D perhaps matching TRBD1 (6 bases). The CDR3 is 15 residues long. Germline V gene data show CDR1 as SEHNR and CDR2 as FQNEAQ (reference sequence). V dropped 5 bases and J dropped 3 bases, with 17 bases sitting between them. The CDR3 DNA reads TGTGCCAGCAGCGACACAGGGAATTTGCTCTACGAGCAGTACGTC. Translated: CASSDTGNLLYEQYV.

This clone was recorded at least ten times. The chain recombines TRBV7-9 with TRBJ2-6; D ambiguous. The CDR3 runs to 15 residues. From germline, CDR1 is SEHNR and CDR2 FQNEAQ (reference sequence). Trimming left V 5 bases short and J 1 base short, with 9 bases between. Here the CDR3 DNA reads TGTGCCAGCAGCAAATCAGAGTCTGGGGCCAACGTCCTGACTTTC. Encoded protein: CASSKSESGANVLTF.

The chain joins TRBV19 to TRBJ2-3; D is unclear. Trimming removed 4 bases at V and 4 bases at J, with 12 bases between. Germline V gene sequence: CDR1 LNHDA, CDR2 SQIVND (reference sequence). This CDR3 is 14 amino acids long. In DNA form, the CDR3 reads TGTGCCAGTAGTACCGGCCGTGGGGCAGATACGCAGTATTTT. Its protein product is CASSTGRGADTQYF.

This chain joins TRBV6-1 and TRBJ2-7; D assignment may be TRBD1 or TRBD2 (5 bases each). The germline CDR1 and CDR2 sequences are MNHNS and SASEGT. Between the trimmed V and J ends, which lost 1 base and 1 base, there was a span of 8 bases. The CDR3 contains 14 residues. CDR3 region: CASSEGGFSYEQYF. The CDR3, as DNA: TGTGCCAGCAGTGAAGGGGGGTTTTCCTACGAGCAGTACTTC.

In this sample, this clone turned up a few times. This chain connects TRBV5-4 to TRBJ1-2; D is perhaps TRBD1 (5 bases). Germline CDR1 reads SGHNT; CDR2 reads YYREEE (reference sequence). The length of the CDR3 is 13 residues. V shed 0 bases and J shed 4 bases, with 7 bases lying between them. CDR3 nucleotides: TGTGCCAGCAGCTTGGCGGGGACCTATGGCTACACCTTC. Translated: CASSLAGTYGYTF.

The CDR3 DNA reads TGTGCCAGCAGTTACTCCCAAGGGGGGACCGGGGAGCTGTTTTTT. Protein sequence: CASSYSQGGTGELFF. V gene TRBV6-5 combines with J gene TRBJ2-2; D may be TRBD1 or TRBD2 (6 bases each). Trimming stripped 0 bases from V and 5 bases from J, with 10 bases between. This CDR3 contains 15 residues. Germline values: CDR1 MNHEY, CDR2 SVGAGI.

The rearrangement links TRBV7-9 to TRBJ2-2, with D tentatively TRBD1 (6 bases). V was shortened by 3 bases and J by 0 bases, with 8 bases between the two germline ends. This CDR3 contains 15 residues. Germline CDR1 reads SEHNR; CDR2 reads FQNEAQ (reference sequence). The CDR3 nucleotides are TGTGCCAGCAGCTTCAGGGGCGCGAACACCGGGGAGCTGTTTTTT. Translating it yields CASSFRGANTGELFF.

The chain has TRBV28 and TRBJ1-2; D is undetermined. The germline V gene has CDR1 MDHEN and CDR2 SYDVKM. Trimming removed 4 bases at V and 3 bases at J, with 15 bases between. This CDR3 has 15 residues. CDR3 in amino acids: CASSYRAHPYYGYTF. CDR3 nucleotide sequence: TGTGCCAGCAGTTACCGGGCCCATCCCTACTATGGCTACACCTTC.

CDR3: CASRPIAGGLNEQFF. CDR3 DNA: TGTGCAAGTCGACCTATAGCGGGGGGGTTGAATGAGCAGTTCTTC. The V and J genes are TRBV12-2 and TRBJ2-1; TRBD2 is taken as the D call from the table, unchecked against the DNA. TRBV12-2 is deemed a pseudogene. The CDR3 is made up of 15 amino acids.

This clone came up once. The chain has TRBV5-1 and TRBJ1-6; 7 nucleotides agree with TRBD1. Losses at the gene ends were 0 bases for V and 9 bases for J; bases not matched to a gene: 15. CDR1 and CDR2 from the germline V gene are SGHRS and YFSETQ. This CDR3 has 18 residues. The CDR3 loop reads CASSLVRDRVGFPSPLHF. The CDR3 nucleotides read TGCGCCAGCAGCTTGGTCCGGGACAGAGTGGGCTTCCCTTCACCCCTCCACTTT.

This clone was observed a few times. The rearrangement joins TRBV10-2 to TRBJ2-5, with TRBD2 matching over 10 bases. V dropped 3 bases and J dropped 6; count of bases not matched to a gene: 4. The CDR3 covers 14 residues. CDR1 and CDR2 from the germline V gene are WSHSY and SAAADI. The CDR3 reads CASSDLAGVQTQYF. The CDR3 bases are TGCGCCAGCAGTGACCTAGCGGGGGTACAGACCCAGTACTTC.

This clone appeared many times. The rearrangement uses TRBV19 and TRBJ2-3, with D perhaps TRBD1 (7 bases). The germline V gene has CDR1 LNHDA and CDR2 SQIVND (reference sequence). This CDR3 is built from 15 residues. V lost 5 bases to trimming and J lost 0 bases, with 12 bases between them. The CDR3 sequence is CASSLGGGSTDTQYF. The DNA for the CDR3 is TGTGCCAGTAGTTTAGGAGGGGGCAGCACAGATACGCAGTATTTT.

The chain links TRBV5-4 to TRBJ2-3; D unclear. Germline loops: CDR1 SGHNT, CDR2 YYREEE (reference sequence). The V and J ends lost 4 bases and 6 bases respectively, with 12 bases between them. There are 13 residues in the CDR3. CDR3 residues: CASSQPSSDTQYF. The CDR3 nucleotides are TGTGCCAGCAGCCAGCCTTCGTCGGATACGCAGTATTTT.

The gene calls are TRBV5-1 and TRBJ1-1; D remains unclear. The ends were cut back, 0 bases at V and 1 base at J, with 4 bases in the middle. This CDR3 comprises 13 residues. The germline CDR1 and CDR2 sequences are SGHRS and YFSETQ. CDR3 residues: CASSLDPNTEAFF. In DNA, the CDR3 is TGCGCCAGCAGCTTGGACCCGAACACTGAAGCTTTCTTT. Variable domain in full (rest from reference TRBV5-1 and TRBJ1-1): KAGVTQTPRYLIKTRGQQVTLSCSPISGHRSVSWYQQTPGQGLQFLFEYFSETQRNKGNFPGRFSGRQFSNSRSEMNVSTLELGDSALYLCASSLDPNTEAFFGQGTRLTVV.